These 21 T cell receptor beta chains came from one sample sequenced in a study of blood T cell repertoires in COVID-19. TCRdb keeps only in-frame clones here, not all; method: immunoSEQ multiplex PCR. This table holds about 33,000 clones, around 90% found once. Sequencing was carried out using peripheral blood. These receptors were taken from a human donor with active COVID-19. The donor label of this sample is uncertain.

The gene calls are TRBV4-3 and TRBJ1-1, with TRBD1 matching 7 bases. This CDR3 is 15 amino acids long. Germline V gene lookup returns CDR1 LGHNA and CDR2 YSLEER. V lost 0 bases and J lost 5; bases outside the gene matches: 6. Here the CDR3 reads CASSQDWQGVTEAFF. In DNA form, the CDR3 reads TGCGCCAGCAGCCAAGATTGGCAGGGGGTGACTGAAGCTTTCTTT.

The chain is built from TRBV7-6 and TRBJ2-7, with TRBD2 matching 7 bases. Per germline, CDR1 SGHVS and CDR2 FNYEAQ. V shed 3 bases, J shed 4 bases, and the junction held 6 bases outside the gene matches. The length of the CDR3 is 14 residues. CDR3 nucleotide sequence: TGTGCCAGCAGCTTTGGACTAGAGGGGTACGAGCAGTACTTC. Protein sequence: CASSFGLEGYEQYF.

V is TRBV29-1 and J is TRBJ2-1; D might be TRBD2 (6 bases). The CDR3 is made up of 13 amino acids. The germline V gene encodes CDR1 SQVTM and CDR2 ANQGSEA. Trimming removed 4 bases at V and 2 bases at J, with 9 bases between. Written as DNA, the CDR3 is TGCAGCGTTGGACTAGGACCCTACAATGAGCAGTTCTTC. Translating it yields CSVGLGPYNEQFF.

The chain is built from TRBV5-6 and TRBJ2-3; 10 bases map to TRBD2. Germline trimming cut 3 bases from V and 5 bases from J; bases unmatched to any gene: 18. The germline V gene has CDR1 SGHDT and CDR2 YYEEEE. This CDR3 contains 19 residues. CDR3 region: CASSSVSLWTSGKGDTQYF. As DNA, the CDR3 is TGTGCCAGCAGCTCCGTCTCCCTATGGACTAGCGGAAAAGGAGATACGCAGTATTTT.

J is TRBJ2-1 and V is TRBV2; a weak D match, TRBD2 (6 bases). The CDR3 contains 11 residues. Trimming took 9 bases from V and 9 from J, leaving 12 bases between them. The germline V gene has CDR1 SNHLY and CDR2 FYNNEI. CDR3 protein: CARVLGGEQFF. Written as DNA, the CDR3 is TGTGCCAGGGTGCTCGGGGGTGAGCAGTTCTTC.

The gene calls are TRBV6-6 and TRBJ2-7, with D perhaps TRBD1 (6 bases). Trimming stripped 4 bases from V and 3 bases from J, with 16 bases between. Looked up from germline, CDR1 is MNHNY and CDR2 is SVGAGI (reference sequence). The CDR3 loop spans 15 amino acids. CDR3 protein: CASSFPQGLFYEQYF. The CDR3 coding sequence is TGTGCCAGCAGTTTCCCACAGGGCCTTTTCTACGAGCAGTACTTC.

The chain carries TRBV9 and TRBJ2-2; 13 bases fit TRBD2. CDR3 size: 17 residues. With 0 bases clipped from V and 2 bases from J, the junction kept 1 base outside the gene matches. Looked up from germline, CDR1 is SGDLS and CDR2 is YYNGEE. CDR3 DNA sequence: TGTGCCAGCAGCGTAGAGGGACTAGCGGGAAACACCGGGGAGCTGTTTTTT. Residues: CASSVEGLAGNTGELFF.

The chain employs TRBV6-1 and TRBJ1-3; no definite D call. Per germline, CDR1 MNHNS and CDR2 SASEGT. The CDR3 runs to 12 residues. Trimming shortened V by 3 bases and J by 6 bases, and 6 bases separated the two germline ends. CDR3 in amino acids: CASSDQINTIYF. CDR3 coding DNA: TGTGCCAGCAGTGATCAGATAAACACCATATATTTT.

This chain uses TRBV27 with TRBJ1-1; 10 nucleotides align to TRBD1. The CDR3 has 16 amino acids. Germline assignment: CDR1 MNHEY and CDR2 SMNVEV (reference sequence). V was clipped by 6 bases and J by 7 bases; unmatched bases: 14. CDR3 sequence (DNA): TGTGCCAGCAGGAGAAAAACGGGGACAGGGGTGGGTGAAGCTTTCTTT. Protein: CASRRKTGTGVGEAFF.

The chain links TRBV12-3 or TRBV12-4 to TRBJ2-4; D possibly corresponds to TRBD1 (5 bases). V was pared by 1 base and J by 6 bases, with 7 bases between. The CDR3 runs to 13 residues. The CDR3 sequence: CASSLDRPNIQYF. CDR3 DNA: TGTGCCAGCAGTTTAGACAGGCCAAACATTCAGTACTTC.

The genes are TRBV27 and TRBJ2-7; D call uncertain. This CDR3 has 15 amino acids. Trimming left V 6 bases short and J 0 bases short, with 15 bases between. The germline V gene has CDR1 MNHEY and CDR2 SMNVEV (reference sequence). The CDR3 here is CASSLSSIGSYEQYF. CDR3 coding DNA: TGTGCCAGCAGCCTCTCAAGTATCGGCTCCTACGAGCAGTACTTC.

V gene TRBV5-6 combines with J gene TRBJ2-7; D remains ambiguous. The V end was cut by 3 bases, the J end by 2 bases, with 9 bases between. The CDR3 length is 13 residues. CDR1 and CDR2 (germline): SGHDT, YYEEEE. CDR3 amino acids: CASSYTTAYEQYF. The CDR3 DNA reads TGTGCCAGCAGCTATACAACAGCCTACGAGCAGTACTTC.

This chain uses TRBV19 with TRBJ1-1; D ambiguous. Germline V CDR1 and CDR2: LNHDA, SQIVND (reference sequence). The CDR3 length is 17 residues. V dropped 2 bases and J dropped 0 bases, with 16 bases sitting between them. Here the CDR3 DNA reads TGTGCCAGTAGTATAAACTTCAAGCGGGTCATGAACACTGAAGCTTTCTTT. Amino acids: CASSINFKRVMNTEAFF.

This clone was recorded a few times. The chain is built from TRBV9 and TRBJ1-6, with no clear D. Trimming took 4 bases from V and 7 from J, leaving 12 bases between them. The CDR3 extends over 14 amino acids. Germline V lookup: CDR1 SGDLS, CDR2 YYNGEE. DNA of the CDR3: TGTGCCAGCAGCTCCGCGGGGTCAAATTCACCCCTCCACTTT. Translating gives CASSSAGSNSPLHF.

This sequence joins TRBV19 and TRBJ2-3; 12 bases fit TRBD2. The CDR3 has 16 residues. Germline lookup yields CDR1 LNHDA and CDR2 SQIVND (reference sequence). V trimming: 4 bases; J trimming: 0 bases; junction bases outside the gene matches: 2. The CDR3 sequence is CASSRGTSGSTDTQYF. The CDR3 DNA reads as TGTGCCAGTAGTAGGGGGACTAGCGGGAGCACAGATACGCAGTATTTT.

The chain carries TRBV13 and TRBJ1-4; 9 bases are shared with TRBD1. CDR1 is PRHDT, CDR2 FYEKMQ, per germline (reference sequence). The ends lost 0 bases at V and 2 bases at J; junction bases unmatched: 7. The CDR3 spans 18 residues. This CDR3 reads CASSLGQGAILTNEKLFF. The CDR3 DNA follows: TGTGCCAGCAGCTTAGGACAGGGGGCGATTTTGACTAATGAAAAACTGTTTTTT.

This CDR3 is CASTLSLGGLETFF. CDR3 nucleotide sequence: TGTGCCAGCACCCTTTCCTTGGGGGGTTTAGAAACTTTCTTT. The V gene is TRBV28, the J gene TRBJ1-1, with D perhaps matching TRBD1 (5 bases). CDR3 size: 14 residues. CDR1 MDHEN and CDR2 SYDVKM come from the germline V gene. V gave up 7 bases and J gave up 12 bases, with 24 bases separating them.

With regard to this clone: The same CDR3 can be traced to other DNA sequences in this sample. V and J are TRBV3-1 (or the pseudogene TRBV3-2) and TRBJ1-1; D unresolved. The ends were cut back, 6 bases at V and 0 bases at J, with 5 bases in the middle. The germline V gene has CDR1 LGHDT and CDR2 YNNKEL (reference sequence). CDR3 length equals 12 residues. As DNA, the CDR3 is TGTGCCAGCAGTCTTATGAACACTGAAGCTTTCTTT. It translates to CASSLMNTEAFF.

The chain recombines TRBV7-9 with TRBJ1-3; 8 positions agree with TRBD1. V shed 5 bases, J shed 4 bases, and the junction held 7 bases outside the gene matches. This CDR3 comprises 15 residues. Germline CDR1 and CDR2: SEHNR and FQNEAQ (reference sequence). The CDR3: CASSPGTGQGNTIYF. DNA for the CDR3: TGTGCCAGCAGCCCCGGGACAGGACAGGGAAACACCATATATTTT.

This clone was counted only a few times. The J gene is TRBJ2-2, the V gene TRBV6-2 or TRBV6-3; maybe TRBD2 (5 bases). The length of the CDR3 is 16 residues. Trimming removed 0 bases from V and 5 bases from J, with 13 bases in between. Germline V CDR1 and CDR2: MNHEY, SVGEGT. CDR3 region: CASSYSREMWTGELFF. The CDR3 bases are TGTGCCAGCAGTTACTCCCGGGAAATGTGGACCGGGGAGCTGTTTTTT.

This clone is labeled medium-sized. The CDR3 DNA sequence: TGCGCCAGCAGTAGGACAGGTCCCTACGAGCAGTACTTC. Its protein product is CASSRTGPYEQYF. The V and J genes are TRBV10-1 and TRBJ2-7; 7 bases line up with TRBD1. CDR1 WNHNN and CDR2 SYGVQD come from the germline V gene (reference sequence). V lost 5 bases and J lost 2; bases outside the gene matches: 3. The CDR3 is 13 amino acids.